There are a few counts of the clone carrying this TCR beta chain. Its target is not known. None of the donors, who were healthy HIV-negative adults, had recently had acute infections or vaccinations. TCRdb keeps only in-frame clones here, not all; method: immunoSEQ multiplex PCR. This sample has roughly 1 million clones, with roughly 80% found just once. V was cut by 0 bases and J by 6 bases, with 15 bases left in between. Germline V gene data show CDR1 as SGHTA and CDR2 as FQGNSA. This CDR3 region has 16 residues. This sample stems from a study of shared clonotypes between healthy human individuals. Study-level information: Per donor, CD8 memory used one plate, CD8 naive used two, CD4 memory used three and CD4 naive used three. Study-wide findings and caveats: Rarefaction revealed incomplete sorted-subset sequencing despite large depth. Memory subsets had estimated richness that was generally smaller than that of naive subsets.

The sequence was collected from a young man in good health. The V call is TRBV7-2, the J call TRBJ2-1; perhaps TRBD2 as D (6 bases). Sequences were obtained from memory CD4+ T cells sorted from blood. As for subset: CD45RA-negative fraction. DNA of the CDR3: TGTGCCAGCAGCTTAGCGCGGGGAGGTAGAGCCAATGAGCAGTTCTTC. Translating it yields CASSLARGGRANEQFF.